Listed below are T cell receptor beta chains from one sample, sequenced in a study of cytomegalovirus exposure and HLA in healthy donors. Measured with immunoSEQ multiplex PCR; TCRdb has only the in-frame clones, and not every one. The data contain about 150,000 clones, approximately 79% of them singletons. Specimen: PBMCs. The receptors here all came from a woman between 50 and 59 years old in good health and CMV-seropositive. Both conserved end residues are part of each CDR3. D genes are given only for firm matches. Some rows have no size entry. The others give once, few or many, or a class for an expanded clone.

j_gene: TRBJ2-1; d_gene: TRBD2; abundance: .; v_gene: TRBV28; CDR3aa: CASSLALAGYNEQFF; CDR3nt: TGTGCCAGCAGTTTGGCGCTAGCGGGGTATAATGAGCAGTTCTTC
j_gene: TRBJ1-1; d_gene: TRBD1; abundance: .; v_gene: TRBV5-4; CDR3aa: CASSFTGGARGGTEAFF; CDR3nt: TGTGCCAGCAGTTTTACAGGGGGCGCCAGAGGAGGCACTGAAGCTTTCTTT
j_gene: TRBJ2-2; d_gene: TRBD1; abundance: .; v_gene: TRBV7-2; CDR3aa: CASSSQGAHTGELFF; CDR3nt: TGTGCCAGCAGCTCACAGGGGGCCCACACCGGGGAGCTGTTTTTT
j_gene: TRBJ2-7; d_gene: .; abundance: .; v_gene: TRBV9; CDR3aa: CASSVGGDFLYEQYF; CDR3nt: TGTGCCAGCAGCGTAGGCGGAGACTTCCTCTACGAGCAGTACTTC
j_gene: TRBJ1-1; d_gene: TRBD1; abundance: .; v_gene: TRBV29-1; CDR3aa: CSVLRPQGREAFF; CDR3nt: TGCAGCGTTCTCCGCCCACAGGGGAGGGAAGCTTTCTTT
j_gene: TRBJ2-7; d_gene: .; abundance: .; v_gene: TRBV5-6; CDR3aa: CASNWAGDMYEQYF; CDR3nt: TGTGCCAGCAACTGGGCAGGGGATATGTACGAGCAGTACTTC
j_gene: TRBJ2-1; d_gene: .; abundance: once; v_gene: TRBV5-4; CDR3aa: CASSLGGAGSYNEQFF; CDR3nt: TGTGCCAGCAGCTTAGGGGGGGCCGGCTCCTACAATGAGCAGTTCTTC
j_gene: TRBJ1-2; d_gene: .; abundance: .; v_gene: TRBV18; CDR3aa: CASSPPHSGVFGYTF; CDR3nt: TGTGCCAGCTCACCACCTCATTCAGGGGTATTTGGCTACACCTTC
j_gene: TRBJ2-1; d_gene: TRBD1; abundance: .; v_gene: TRBV5-5; CDR3aa: CASSLAGTGAVLLFF; CDR3nt: TGTGCCAGCAGCTTGGCCGGGACAGGGGCCGTATTATTGTTCTTC
j_gene: TRBJ2-7; d_gene: TRBD2; abundance: .; v_gene: TRBV7-2; CDR3aa: CASSLTSSGGTSSYEQYF; CDR3nt: TGTGCCAGCAGCTTAACATCTAGCGGGGGCACGAGCTCCTACGAGCAGTACTTC
j_gene: TRBJ1-3; d_gene: .; abundance: few; v_gene: TRBV7-9; CDR3aa: CASSRGGAGTGNTIYF; CDR3nt: TGTGCCAGCAGCCGGGGGGGGGCAGGGACTGGAAACACCATATATTTT
j_gene: TRBJ2-7; d_gene: .; abundance: .; v_gene: TRBV7-2; CDR3aa: CASSLKPRGSGTPSYEQYF; CDR3nt: TGTGCCAGCAGCCTAAAGCCCCGGGGGTCGGGGACCCCTTCCTACGAGCAGTACTTC
j_gene: TRBJ2-3; d_gene: .; abundance: .; v_gene: TRBV9; CDR3aa: CASSVAGGFMGDTQYF; CDR3nt: TGTGCCAGCAGCGTAGCTGGGGGCTTTATGGGGGATACGCAGTATTTT
j_gene: TRBJ2-1; d_gene: TRBD2; abundance: .; v_gene: TRBV6-5; CDR3aa: CASSRLAGGGNEQFF; CDR3nt: TGTGCCAGCAGTAGACTAGCGGGGGGTGGGAATGAGCAGTTCTTC
j_gene: TRBJ1-2; d_gene: TRBD1; abundance: .; v_gene: TRBV30; CDR3aa: CAWSVQGGNYGYTF; CDR3nt: TGTGCCTGGAGTGTCCAGGGGGGAAACTATGGCTACACCTTC
j_gene: TRBJ2-2; d_gene: TRBD1; abundance: .; v_gene: TRBV18; CDR3aa: CASSRGQGTGELFF; CDR3nt: TGTGCCAGCTCACGGGGACAGGGCACCGGGGAGCTGTTTTTT
j_gene: TRBJ1-1; d_gene: TRBD1; abundance: .; v_gene: TRBV10-2; CDR3aa: CASTNRGNTEAFF; CDR3nt: TGCGCCAGCACTAACAGGGGAAACACTGAAGCTTTCTTT
j_gene: TRBJ2-1; d_gene: TRBD1; abundance: .; v_gene: TRBV7-9; CDR3aa: CASSLDRGYNEQFF; CDR3nt: TGTGCCAGCAGCTTGGACAGGGGTTACAATGAGCAGTTCTTC
j_gene: TRBJ1-4; d_gene: TRBD1; abundance: few; v_gene: TRBV5-1; CDR3aa: CASSFGQGGNEKLFF; CDR3nt: TGCGCCAGCAGCTTCGGACAGGGAGGGAATGAAAAACTGTTTTTT
j_gene: TRBJ2-6; d_gene: TRBD1; abundance: .; v_gene: TRBV5-1; CDR3aa: CASSLDGQGVPGANVLTF; CDR3nt: TGCGCCAGCAGCTTGGACGGACAGGGGGTACCTGGGGCCAACGTCCTGACTTTC
j_gene: TRBJ1-2; d_gene: TRBD1; abundance: once; v_gene: TRBV2; CDR3aa: CASSRDQGDRNGYTF; CDR3nt: TGTGCCAGCAGCCGGGACCAGGGGGATCGTAATGGCTACACCTTC
j_gene: TRBJ2-3; d_gene: TRBD2; abundance: .; v_gene: TRBV5-1; CDR3aa: CASSLKSTSGGRTDTQYF; CDR3nt: TGCGCCAGCAGCTTAAAGTCGACTAGCGGGGGAAGGACAGATACGCAGTATTTT
j_gene: TRBJ2-2; d_gene: TRBD2; abundance: .; v_gene: TRBV19; CDR3aa: CASSIMTGGGGPGELFF; CDR3nt: TGTGCCAGTAGTATAATGACGGGAGGCGGGGGTCCCGGGGAGCTGTTTTTT
j_gene: TRBJ1-2; d_gene: TRBD1; abundance: once; v_gene: TRBV2; CDR3aa: CASSGQDSNYGYTF; CDR3nt: TGTGCCAGCAGCGGACAGGATTCTAACTATGGCTACACCTTC
j_gene: TRBJ2-2; d_gene: .; abundance: .; v_gene: TRBV5-5; CDR3aa: CASSLSGVWNTGELFF; CDR3nt: TGTGCCAGCAGCTTGTCCGGGGTATGGAACACCGGGGAGCTGTTTTTT
j_gene: TRBJ1-3; d_gene: .; abundance: .; v_gene: TRBV30; CDR3aa: CAVHGAGNTIYF; CDR3nt: TGTGCCGTCCACGGAGCTGGAAACACCATATATTTT
j_gene: TRBJ2-3; d_gene: TRBD1; abundance: .; v_gene: TRBV5-1; CDR3aa: CASSTGQRNTDTQYF; CDR3nt: TGCGCCAGCAGCACGGGACAGAGGAACACAGATACGCAGTATTTT
j_gene: TRBJ1-6; d_gene: .; abundance: .; v_gene: TRBV9; CDR3aa: CASSPKGGYSPLHF; CDR3nt: TGTGCCAGCAGCCCTAAGGGAGGGTATTCACCCCTCCACTTT
j_gene: TRBJ2-1; d_gene: .; abundance: .; v_gene: TRBV7-9; CDR3aa: CASSLDSGYEQFF; CDR3nt: TGTGCCAGCAGCTTAGACAGCGGTTATGAGCAGTTCTTC
j_gene: TRBJ2-1; d_gene: .; abundance: .; v_gene: TRBV9; CDR3aa: CASSVREGGVDEQFF; CDR3nt: TGTGCCAGCAGCGTAAGGGAAGGGGGGGTCGATGAGCAGTTCTTC
j_gene: TRBJ2-2; d_gene: .; abundance: .; v_gene: TRBV5-1; CDR3aa: CASSLGIDTGELFF; CDR3nt: TGCGCCAGCAGCTTGGGTATCGACACCGGGGAGCTGTTTTTT
j_gene: TRBJ1-6; d_gene: .; abundance: .; v_gene: TRBV6-7; CDR3aa: CASSYPTRRRRLSSPLHF; CDR3nt: TGTGCCAGCAGTTACCCCACCAGGAGGCGGCGTTTGAGTTCACCCCTCCACTTT
j_gene: TRBJ2-7; d_gene: TRBD1; abundance: .; v_gene: TRBV30; CDR3aa: CAWSTGQGDEQYF; CDR3nt: TGTGCCTGGAGTACGGGACAGGGGGACGAGCAGTACTTC
j_gene: TRBJ1-6; d_gene: TRBD1; abundance: few; v_gene: TRBV5-1; CDR3aa: CASSSGGSSYNSPLHF; CDR3nt: TGCGCCAGCAGCTCAGGGGGAAGCTCCTATAATTCACCCCTCCACTTT
j_gene: TRBJ2-3; d_gene: TRBD1; abundance: .; v_gene: TRBV9; CDR3aa: CASSVEGQLKDTQYF; CDR3nt: TGTGCCAGTAGCGTCGAGGGACAGCTCAAAGATACGCAGTATTTT
j_gene: TRBJ2-7; d_gene: .; abundance: .; v_gene: TRBV11-3; CDR3aa: CASSPRRRVMPYEQYF; CDR3nt: TGTGCCAGCAGCCCGCGACGGAGGGTCATGCCCTACGAGCAGTACTTC
j_gene: TRBJ1-6; d_gene: .; abundance: .; v_gene: TRBV6-4; CDR3aa: CASSALLGSPLHF; CDR3nt: TGTGCCAGCAGTGCCCTTCTCGGTTCACCCCTCCACTTT
j_gene: TRBJ1-5; d_gene: TRBD1; abundance: .; v_gene: TRBV11-2; CDR3aa: CASSLGQSNQPQHF; CDR3nt: TGTGCCAGCAGCTTGGGACAGAGCAATCAGCCCCAGCATTTT
j_gene: TRBJ1-2; d_gene: TRBD1; abundance: once; v_gene: TRBV10-2; CDR3aa: CASTTGGYGYTF; CDR3nt: TGCGCCAGCACGACAGGGGGGTATGGCTACACCTTC
j_gene: TRBJ1-2; d_gene: TRBD1; abundance: .; v_gene: TRBV5-4; CDR3aa: CASRYTGTQGGPLNYGYTF; CDR3nt: TGTGCCAGCAGATATACCGGGACACAGGGGGGGCCCCTTAACTATGGCTACACCTTC
j_gene: TRBJ2-7; d_gene: .; abundance: .; v_gene: TRBV27; CDR3aa: CASRPRGDRPYEQYF; CDR3nt: TGTGCCAGCAGGCCACGGGGAGACAGGCCCTACGAGCAGTACTTC
j_gene: TRBJ1-4; d_gene: .; abundance: .; v_gene: TRBV6-5; CDR3aa: CASSYSGDQKLFF; CDR3nt: TGTGCCAGCAGTTACTCTGGAGATCAGAAACTGTTTTTT
j_gene: TRBJ1-6; d_gene: TRBD1; abundance: .; v_gene: TRBV5-4; CDR3aa: CASSSKGQRNSPLHF; CDR3nt: TGTGCCAGCAGCTCCAAGGGACAGAGAAACTCACCCCTCCACTTT
j_gene: TRBJ2-3; d_gene: TRBD1; abundance: .; v_gene: TRBV7-9; CDR3aa: CASSSGTGGTDTQYF; CDR3nt: TGTGCCAGCAGCTCCGGGACAGGGGGCACAGATACGCAGTATTTT
j_gene: TRBJ1-2; d_gene: TRBD1; abundance: few; v_gene: TRBV9; CDR3aa: CASRDRAMGGYTF; CDR3nt: TGTGCCAGCAGAGACAGGGCTATGGGGGGCTACACCTTC
j_gene: TRBJ2-1; d_gene: .; abundance: .; v_gene: TRBV5-1; CDR3aa: CASSFDGGVQFF; CDR3nt: TGCGCCAGCAGCTTTGACGGAGGGGTGCAGTTCTTC
j_gene: TRBJ1-4; d_gene: TRBD1; abundance: .; v_gene: TRBV5-4; CDR3aa: CASSSRDRDKLFF; CDR3nt: TGTGCCAGCAGCTCCCGGGACAGGGATAAACTGTTTTTT
j_gene: TRBJ1-3; d_gene: TRBD1; abundance: .; v_gene: TRBV7-2; CDR3aa: CASSLGGTGSGNTIYF; CDR3nt: TGTGCCAGCAGCTTAGGAGGGACAGGGTCTGGAAACACCATATATTTT